This TCR beta chain was documented in a study of T cells in localized non-small cell lung cancer. The CDR3 has 15 residues. The V segment lost 1 base and the J segment 10 bases; nucleotides outside the gene matches: 10. The germline V gene has CDR1 SGHNT and CDR2 YENEEA. The repertoire was sequenced with immunoSEQ multiplex PCR; TCRdb's copy has only in-frame clones and lacks some. The data contain around 2,700 clones, around a third of them singletons. V is TRBV11-3 and J is TRBJ2-1; TRBD2 matches 7 bases. The sequence came from a man aged 35-69 years with stage I lung adenocarcinoma. The specimen comprised lung tumor tissue, sampled before any cancer treatment. In DNA form, the CDR3 reads TGTGCCAGCAGCTTAGTTGGAGGGAGGGCACAGGAGCAGTTCTTC. Amino acids: CASSLVGGRAQEQFF.